This T cell receptor (beta chain) was observed in a study of T cells after yellow fever vaccination. Overall study findings and caveats: The booster saw the reappearance of most primary-vaccination clones (around 96% CD4, about 85% CD8).

Trimming took off 6 bases at V and 3 bases at J, with 6 bases between the two ends. This CDR3 contains 11 residues. Germline assignment: CDR1 SNHLY and CDR2 FYNNEI. TCRdb analysed the 5' RACE reads with MiXCR anew, one entry per CDR3 protein. Of just under 600,000 distinct CDR3 sequences in the sample, approximately 15% are singletons; the top ten hold over 12%. In regard to this clonotype: Antigen unknown.

The material was PBMCs, obtained on the day of the yellow fever booster vaccination. This chain links TRBV2 with TRBJ2-7; D gene unclear. This clonotype originated in a man aged 25-45 years who received the YFV17D yellow fever vaccine. The CDR3 DNA reads as TGTGCCAGCAGGGTGCACTACGAGCAGTACTTC. Encoded protein: CASRVHYEQYF.